This T cell receptor beta chain originates from a study of blood T cell repertoires in COVID-19. Per the authors' pipeline: Cell counts per sample came from amplifying reference gene primers. The data were produced by immunoSEQ multiplex PCR, yet TCRdb's version contains in-frame clones alone and is incomplete. The V and J calls and the clone size are those of that table, but D and trimming were determined from the DNA. The data contain 300,000 to 400,000 clones, more than 70% of them singletons. V lost 1 base and J 2 bases, leaving 11 bases between the germline ends. Looked up from germline, CDR1 is SGHAT and CDR2 is FQNNGV. The CDR3 spans 15 residues.

The chain recombines TRBV11-2 with TRBJ1-1, with D tentatively TRBD1 (6 bases). Sequencing used peripheral blood. The TCR originated in a woman aged 55-70 years with COVID-19, enrolled during active disease. CDR3 sequence: CASSLGGGGNTEAFF. CDR3 bases: TGTGCCAGCAGCTTAGGGGGAGGGGGTAACACTGAAGCTTTCTTT.